The present entry profiles one T cell receptor (beta chain) with its context. Its antigen is unidentified. The DNA ends 3 residues before the CDR3 does, and the rest of the CDR3 is filled in from the germline J gene. The sample comes from a study of T cells in women clearing cervical HPV infection. General study results and limits: TRBV6-7 relative abundance averaged approximately 0.11% in cases and under 0.2% in controls.

Repertoires were generated with immunoSEQ multiplex PCR, while TCRdb's copy carries only in-frame clones and drops some. This repertoire comprises some 20,000 clones; its ten largest clones make up over 8%. Germline loops: CDR1 GTSNPN, CDR2 SVGIG (reference sequence). V dropped 2 bases and J dropped 4 bases, with 12 bases sitting between them. The CDR3 contains 14 residues. The chain recombines TRBV30 with TRBJ1-5, with D tentatively TRBD1 (5 bases). The source is a woman between 18 and 70 years old with a cervical HPV16 infection that either progressed to CIN3+ or cleared (not recorded which). Material: blood buffy coat. The part of the CDR3 DNA that was read is TGTGCCTGGAGTAAAATTGACAGAAATCAGCCC. Protein sequence: CAWSKIDRNQP. The full-length CDR3 reads as CAWSKIDRNQPQHF.